These T cell receptor beta chains were read from a single sample in a study of cytomegalovirus exposure and HLA in healthy donors. Clones were sequenced by immunoSEQ multiplex PCR, and TCRdb holds only the in-frame ones, with some missing. Among 50,000 to 60,000 clones listed, roughly 81% were seen once. Sequencing input: PBMCs. The origin of the receptors is a woman aged 40 to 49 in good health and CMV-seropositive. Both conserved end residues are trimmed from each CDR3. A D gene is named only where the DNA matches it firmly.

d_call j_call v_call cdr3_aa
TRBD2 TRBJ2-1 TRBV4-2 ASSQLPGTSLNEQF
TRBD1 TRBJ1-5 TRBV28 ASRELERDREYSNQPQH
TRBD1 TRBJ2-1 TRBV27 ASSLRDREFDEQF
TRBD1 TRBJ2-7 TRBV11-2 ASSFQGGGTGARIDEQY
TRBD2 TRBJ2-7 TRBV7-8 ASSLERGGLTGFYEQY
- TRBJ1-2 TRBV10-3 AIMEGTSNYGYT
- TRBJ2-1 TRBV5-1 ASSPGGLYNEQF
TRBD2 TRBJ2-5 TRBV2 ASRGTRAPQETQY
TRBD1 TRBJ1-2 TRBV14 ASSHGDRGSGGYT
- TRBJ1-1 TRBV6-1 ASSSHPRGTEAF
- TRBJ1-5 TRBV7-2 ASSRWAGTNNQPQH
- TRBJ1-1 TRBV6-1 ASSEDVLGEAF
TRBD1 TRBJ1-2 TRBV10-3 AIRAGGWGYT
TRBD2 TRBJ2-1 TRBV2 ASIRGLGRDNEQF
TRBD1 TRBJ2-7 TRBV11-2 ASSDRDRGSYEQY
TRBD1 TRBJ2-7 TRBV6-1 ASSRGQLSAEQY
TRBD1 TRBJ1-2 TRBV6-1 ASSLDRGYGYT
TRBD1 TRBJ1-4 TRBV29-1 SVTGPGEKLF
TRBD1 TRBJ1-5 TRBV29-1 SVGDSWGNQPQH
- TRBJ1-6 TRBV5-1 ASSLAQGGSPLH
- TRBJ2-7 TRBV10-2 ASSESDSHRLRAYEQY
- TRBJ2-1 TRBV4-3 ASSQGSTVLYNEQF
- TRBJ2-3 TRBV13 ASSLRSGVDTDTQY